Listed below are T cell receptor beta chains from one sample, sequenced in a study of breast tumors, draining lymph nodes, adjacent tissues. TCRdb fed the multiplex PCR reads into MiXCR, producing one record per CDR3 protein. The top ten clones hold over 3.5% of a sample with 150,000 to 200,000 distinct CDR3 sequences, 30% to 35% of them seen once. Specimen: axillary lymph node tissue. These receptor sequences come from a female donor with breast cancer. Some clones in this sample may be carry-over from other donors' samples. CDR3s include the opening cysteine and the closing phenylalanine or tryptophan. D genes are given only for firm matches. Rows may omit the clone size; those that give it use once, few, many or a size class.

TRBJ2-2 many TRBV6-4 TRBD2 TGTGCCAGCAGTGGGGGGAGTAGGCCAGGGAGGGACACCGGGGAGCTGTTTTTT CASSGGSRPGRDTGELFF
TRBJ2-3 many TRBV19 NA TGTGCCAGTAGTATAGGGGCTCCAGATACGCAGTATTTT CASSIGAPDTQYF
TRBJ2-1 many TRBV7-2 NA TGTGCCAGCAGCAACTATCCAGGGACCCACAATGAGCAGTTCTTC CASSNYPGTHNEQFF
TRBJ1-3 many TRBV6-1 NA TGTGCCAGCAGTTCAGCTGGAAACACCATATATTTT CASSSAGNTIYF
TRBJ2-1 many TRBV7-2 TRBD2 TGTGCCAGCAGCTTGCAAGCGGGGGCTCATTACAATGAGCAGTTCTTC CASSLQAGAHYNEQFF
TRBJ1-5 NA TRBV19 NA TGTGCCAGTATCACCGGGGGGGGCCGTGGCAATCAGCCCCAGCATTTT CASITGGGRGNQPQHF
TRBJ2-1 many TRBV5-8 NA TGTGCCAGCAGCTTGGGGAGGACAGCCTACAATGAGCAGTTCTTC CASSLGRTAYNEQFF
TRBJ2-5 many TRBV29-1 NA TGCAGCGTGACCGGAGGGACGGTTGCTTTGGAGACCCAGTACTTC CSVTGGTVALETQYF
TRBJ2-2 many TRBV12-3/TRBV12-4 TRBD1 TGTGCCAGCAGTTTGGGGACAGGTGGCGTCACCGGGGAGCTGTTTTTT CASSLGTGGVTGELFF
TRBJ1-3 NA TRBV19 NA TGTGCCCGTAGTAGGGTGGGGGGCTCTGGAAACACCATATATTTT CARSRVGGSGNTIYF
TRBJ1-1 NA TRBV4-2 NA TGTGCCAGCAGCCCAAACGGGTACCTGATCACTGAAGCTTTCTTT CASSPNGYLITEAFF
TRBJ1-4 many TRBV20-1 TRBD1 TGCAGTGCTAGTAGCCAGGGGGGATTAAATGAAAAACTGTTTTTT CSASSQGGLNEKLFF
TRBJ2-1 many TRBV14 NA TGTGCCAGCAGCCAGTCAGGGGGGGATGAGCAGTTCTTC CASSQSGGDEQFF
TRBJ1-5 NA TRBV30 NA TGTGCCTGGAGTAGGCAGGACAATCAGCCCCTGCATTTT CAWSRQDNQPLHF
TRBJ2-7 NA TRBV20-1 NA TGCAGTGTTCAGGGGCTTGGGGAGATTCACGAGCAGTACTTC CSVQGLGEIHEQYF
TRBJ2-2 NA TRBV18 NA TGTGCCAGCTCACGGAGGGAAGACACCGGGGAGCTGTTTTTT CASSRREDTGELFF
TRBJ2-1 many TRBV12-3/TRBV12-4 NA TGTGCCAGCAGTTTGGTGGGACGGGGAAATGAGCAGTTCTTC CASSLVGRGNEQFF
TRBJ2-6 few TRBV29-1 NA TGCAGCGTTGCCGGACAGGGGGCCAACGTCCTGACTTTC CSVAGQGANVLTF
TRBJ2-3 NA TRBV7-2 TRBD2 TGTGCCAGCAAGCCGGAGAGACGGAGACGGGGAAACGGGCTAGCGGGACTCAACACAGATACGCAGTATTTT CASKPERRRRGNGLAGLNTDTQYF
TRBJ2-2 NA TRBV27 NA TGTGCCAGCAGTTCGGCCTCACGCACCGGGGAGCTGTTTTTT CASSSASRTGELFF
TRBJ1-1 NA TRBV19 NA TGTGCCAGTAATTCGCCCGGGGGGCAAGTAGGTATGGGGGCTGGGAAAGCTTTCTTT CASNSPGGQVGMGAGKAFF
TRBJ2-3 many TRBV19 TRBD1 TGTGCCAGTAGTGCTCAAAAGGGGACAGGGGGCTCGGATACGCAGTATTTT CASSAQKGTGGSDTQYF
TRBJ1-4 many TRBV15 NA TGTGCCACCAGCAGAGACCACCTTGATGGAGGAACTAATGAAAAACTGTTTTTT CATSRDHLDGGTNEKLFF
TRBJ2-3 NA TRBV3-1 NA TGTGCCAGCAGCCAAGAATTGGGCCTATACACAGATACGCAGTATTTT CASSQELGLYTDTQYF
TRBJ1-2 NA TRBV28 TRBD1 TGTGCCAGCAGTTCTAGGACAGGGGTCAGAGGCTACACCTTC CASSSRTGVRGYTF
TRBJ2-7 few TRBV27 TRBD1 TGTGCCAGCAGCCGGGACAGGGGAAGTTTCTACGAGCAGTACTTC CASSRDRGSFYEQYF
TRBJ2-7 many TRBV2 TRBD2 TGTGCCAGCAGTGAACTCAGCGGGATTGCCTACGAGCAGTACTTC CASSELSGIAYEQYF
TRBJ2-2 NA TRBV7-2 NA TGTGCCAGCAGCTGGTTGCCGGGGGCATTCGCCGGGGAGCTGTTTTTT CASSWLPGAFAGELFF
TRBJ2-1 many TRBV9 TRBD2 TGTGCCAGCAGCCCGACTAGCGGGAGCTCCTACAATGAGCAGTTCTTC CASSPTSGSSYNEQFF
TRBJ2-3 many TRBV18 TRBD1 TGTGCCAGCTCACCACCGCAGGGGGCGTTCGGCATAGATACGCAGTATTTT CASSPPQGAFGIDTQYF
TRBJ1-6 many TRBV10-3 NA TGTGCCAACGCTATACGGGACTCCGGACCACCCCTCCACTTT CANAIRDSGPPLHF
TRBJ2-1 many TRBV20-1 TRBD2 TGCAGTGCTAGAGGGAGTAGCGGGATAGGGAATGAGCAGTTCTTC CSARGSSGIGNEQFF
TRBJ2-1 many TRBV7-9 TRBD2 TGTGCCAGCAGTTTTGCGGGACTAGCGGTATATTTTGGTGAGCAGTTCTTC CASSFAGLAVYFGEQFF
TRBJ2-2 many TRBV7-9 NA TGTGCCAGCAGCTTAAGCCCAGGCAGGGAGCTGTTTTTT CASSLSPGRELFF
TRBJ1-2 NA TRBV12-3/TRBV12-4 NA NA CASSVQATYEQYFGPGSSAGYTF
TRBJ1-2 once TRBV4-2 NA TGTGCCAGCAGCCAAGACGTTCTCGGGGCGACGGATTATGGCTACACCTTC CASSQDVLGATDYGYTF
TRBJ2-7 few TRBV28 TRBD2 TGTGCCAGCAGTGCGGAGACTAGCGGGAGGCAGTACGAGCAGTACTTC CASSAETSGRQYEQYF
TRBJ2-1 many TRBV12-5 NA TGTGCTAGTGCTAAAGCAGGGGTAAGACTGTACAATGAGCAGTTCTTC CASAKAGVRLYNEQFF
TRBJ1-4 NA TRBV15 NA TGTGCCACCAGCAGAGAAATCCAGGGCACGACTACCGAAAAACTGTTTTTT CATSREIQGTTTEKLFF
TRBJ1-4 NA TRBV6-5 NA TGTGCCAGCAGTCACTCGGGAGGGAGCGGTGAAAAACTGTTTTTT CASSHSGGSGEKLFF
TRBJ1-2 NA TRBV29-1 NA TGCAGCGGCGGACCCTATGGCTACACCTTC CSGGPYGYTF
TRBJ1-2 many TRBV12-3/TRBV12-4 NA TGTGCCAGCAGAGGACAAGGGCTCAGGCTTGGCTACACCTTC CASRGQGLRLGYTF
TRBJ2-2 NA TRBV7-2 TRBD2 TGTGCCAGCAGCACCCCGCGGGGGGGGGGGACAGCCTTAACCGGGGAGCTGTTTTTT CASSTPRGGGTALTGELFF
TRBJ1-3 many TRBV11-2 NA TGTGCCAGCAGCTTAGCCGGCAGTAGGAGAAACACCATATATTTT CASSLAGSRRNTIYF